The 21 T cell receptor beta chains in this list originate from one sample, sequenced in a study of kidney transplant recipient with SARS-CoV-2 infection. Via MiXCR, TCRdb re-called the reads, giving one row per CDR3 protein. Here the sample spans roughly 250,000 distinct CDR3 sequences, less than 35% being singletons. The sequencing used a blood sample, collected at baseline and between days 110 and 120 from a kidney transplant recipient. These receptors all stem from a male patient in his 30s who had COVID-19 and was a kidney transplant recipient. Some T cells may arise from the graft donor.

This clonotype was picked up many times. The chain has TRBV5-5 and TRBJ2-7; D call uncertain. The V end was cut by 0 bases, the J end by 3 bases, with 13 bases between. This CDR3 is 15 amino acids long. From germline, CDR1 is SGHKS and CDR2 YYEKEE (reference sequence). This CDR3 is CASSLGLKQFYEQYF. The CDR3 DNA sequence: TGTGCCAGCAGCTTGGGACTTAAACAATTCTACGAGCAGTACTTC.

Comments on this clonotype: A much larger clonotype is one base distant, so this may be a read error. The V call is TRBV7-9, the J call TRBJ2-7, with a possible D match to TRBD2 (6 bases). CDR3 length: 13 amino acids. Germline CDR1 is SEHNR and CDR2 is FQNEAQ (reference sequence). Trimming left V 2 bases short and J 5 bases short, with 10 bases between. CDR3 protein: CASSLLTGDEQYF. For the CDR3, the DNA is TGTGCCAGCAGCTTACTGACGGGGGACGAGCAGTACTTC.

The chain employs TRBV19 and TRBJ1-1; D gene uncertain. The CDR3 has 13 residues. With 0 bases removed from V and 5 bases from J, the gap between germline ends came to 7 bases. Per the germline V gene, CDR1 is LNHDA and CDR2 is SQIVND (reference sequence). This chain's CDR3 is CASSIDLRTEAFF. For the CDR3, the DNA is TGTGCCAGTAGTATAGATCTCCGGACTGAAGCTTTCTTT.

This clonotype was picked up many times. CDR3 protein: CAWRPIGGIGKTQYF. The CDR3 nucleotides are TGTGCCTGGAGACCCATTGGGGGGATCGGAAAGACCCAGTACTTC. This chain connects TRBV30 to TRBJ2-5; D is possibly TRBD2 (6 bases). The CDR3 loop spans 15 amino acids. Germline CDR1 is GTSNPN and CDR2 is SVGIG (reference sequence). The germline V and J ends were trimmed by 3 bases and 6 bases, with 20 bases remaining between them.

This clonotype was recorded at least ten times. V usage is TRBV20-1 and J usage is TRBJ2-2; 12 bases align to TRBD1. The CDR3 has 17 amino acids. Trimming removed 6 bases from V and 3 bases from J; junction bases left unmatched: 11. CDR1 is DFQATT, CDR2 SNEGSKA, per germline (reference sequence). The DNA for the CDR3 is TGCAGTGCCCGGGGACAGGGGGCAGGGTATTACACCGGGGAGCTGTTTTTT. Protein: CSARGQGAGYYTGELFF.

As concerns this clonotype: This sequence may be a read error, since a much larger clone differs from it by one base. The chain joins TRBV20-1 to TRBJ1-2; TRBD1 matches 7 bases. Germline CDR1 and CDR2: DFQATT and SNEGSKA (reference sequence). The CDR3 loop spans 11 amino acids. In DNA, the CDR3 is TGCGGTGGCCTCCGGGGGACAGACTACACCTTC. This encodes CGGLRGTDYTF.

This clonotype was recorded many times. The chain combines TRBV6-1 with TRBJ1-5; tentative D call: TRBD1 (5 bases). The V gene lost 0 bases and the J gene lost 3 bases, with 12 bases spanning the gap. The CDR3 spans 16 residues. Germline assignment: CDR1 MNHNS and CDR2 SASEGT. The CDR3 DNA follows: TGTGCCAGCAGTGAAGCGCAGGGATACGACAATCAGCCCCAGCATTTT. This codes for CASSEAQGYDNQPQHF.

This clonotype was detected ten times or more. The J gene is TRBJ2-2, the V gene TRBV6-5; D is undetermined. The germline V gene has CDR1 MNHEY and CDR2 SVGAGI. V lost 6 bases and J lost 6, with 8 bases in between. The CDR3 is made up of 12 amino acids. The chain's CDR3 is CASSPGSGELFF. The CDR3, as DNA: TGTGCCAGCAGCCCAGGATCCGGGGAGCTGTTTTTT.

This clonotype came up many times. J is TRBJ1-4 and V is TRBV7-8, with TRBD1 as a possible D gene (6 bases). CDR1 and CDR2 (germline): SGHVS, FQNEAQ. Trimming removed 4 bases from V and 8 bases from J, with 20 bases in between. The CDR3 is 16 residues long. The CDR3, as DNA: TGTGCCAGCAGCTCCGAGGGGGGGGATTCTGGGGAAAAACTGTTTTTT. Its translation: CASSSEGGDSGEKLFF.

About this clonotype: This may be a read error, as it is one base from a much larger clone. Given the absence of the conserved phenylalanine or tryptophan at the CDR3 end, a read error is likely. The DNA is omitted, as the CDR3 cannot be located on it reliably, and the CDR3 follows TCRdb's listing. V is TRBV15 and J is TRBJ2-7; the DNA was not compared with TRBD2, the D call given in the table. Germline V gene data show CDR1 as LNHNV and CDR2 as YYDKDF (reference sequence). Termini included, the CDR3 measures 12 amino acids. This CDR3 is CSTSTPGEGLAL.

A note on this clonotype: One base away lies a much larger clone, so this may be a sequencing read error. J is TRBJ1-3 and V is TRBV19; D gene ambiguous. The CDR3 totals 13 residues. The V gene's germline CDR1 is LNHDA and CDR2 SQIVND (reference sequence). The DNA for the CDR3 is TGTGCCACCTCCGTCCTGCGCGGAAACCCCATATATTTT. Translating gives CATSVLRGNPIYF.

This clonotype was recorded at least ten times. This chain joins TRBV11-1 and TRBJ1-2; D is unclear. The CDR3 is 17 amino acids. CDR1 SGHAT and CDR2 FQDESV come from the germline V gene (reference sequence). V dropped 5 bases and J dropped 4 bases, with 23 bases sitting between them. The CDR3 loop reads CASSAFFKAGKTYGYTF. The CDR3 DNA reads as TGTGCCAGCAGCGCATTCTTTAAGGCTGGAAAGACCTATGGCTACACCTTC.

On this clonotype itself: A clone one base away is much larger, so this may be a read error. The chain recombines TRBV5-1 with TRBJ2-7; possibly TRBD1 or TRBD2 for D (5 bases each). V was cut by 0 bases and J by 1 base, with 17 bases left in between. The length of the CDR3 is 17 residues. CDR1 and CDR2 from the germline V gene are SGHRS and YFSETQ. CDR3: CASSLEGRSPISYEQYF. The CDR3 DNA follows: TGCGCCAGCAGCTTGGAGGGACGCTCCCCAATTTCCTACGAGCAGTACTTC.

This clonotype was seen at least ten times. The genes are TRBV6-5 and TRBJ1-2; D is uncertain. CDR3 length: 17 residues. V was shortened by 4 bases and J by 4 bases, with 22 bases between the two germline ends. In germline, CDR1 is MNHEY, CDR2 SVGAGI. CDR3 sequence: CASSCYTECRKTYGYTF. CDR3 in DNA: TGTGCCAGCAGTTGTTATACGGAATGTAGAAAGACCTATGGCTACACCTTC.

This clonotype has ten or more counts. The rearrangement links TRBV14 to TRBJ2-7; 8 positions match TRBD1. Germline V gene sequence: CDR1 SGHDN, CDR2 FVKESK. This CDR3 region has 18 residues. J gave up 0 bases and V 4 bases, and 14 bases lay outside the gene matches. The CDR3 is CASSPHFRGRRTSYEQYF. The CDR3 nucleotides are TGTGCCAGCAGCCCACACTTCAGGGGGCGCCGGACCTCCTACGAGCAGTACTTC.

About this clonotype: This may be a read error, as it is one base from a much larger clone. The rearrangement uses TRBV6-1 and TRBJ1-2; D remains unclear. The germline V gene encodes CDR1 MNHNS and CDR2 SASEGT. The CDR3 loop spans 17 amino acids. The CDR3 DNA reads as TGTGCCAGCAGTAGAATATCGGAATGTAGAAAGACCTATGACTACACCTTC. The encoded protein is CASSRISECRKTYDYTF.

This chain joins TRBV4-2 and TRBJ2-1, with D perhaps TRBD2 (5 bases). V gave up 0 bases and J gave up 1 base, with 16 bases separating them. CDR1 and CDR2 from the germline V gene are LGHNA and YNFKEQ. This CDR3 is 18 amino acids long. The DNA of the CDR3 is TGTGCCAGCAGCCAAGATAGTGGGGAACTAGTGTCCTACAATGAGCAGTTCTTC. Amino acids: CASSQDSGELVSYNEQFF.

This chain uses TRBV5-5 with TRBJ1-2; D remains unclear. Germline-derived CDR1 and CDR2 are SGHKS and YYEKEE (reference sequence). The V gene lost 7 bases and the J gene lost 7 bases, with 26 bases spanning the gap. The CDR3 spans 16 residues. The CDR3 DNA reads TGTGCCAGCTTCGTTAGTGTCTCGCGAAAGACCTGTGGCTACACCTTC. Its protein is CASFVSVSRKTCGYTF.

This clonotype was seen at least ten times. The V gene is TRBV5-1, the J gene TRBJ2-2, with D possibly matching TRBD2 (7 bases). Per the germline V gene, CDR1 is SGHRS and CDR2 is YFSETQ. V shed 0 bases and J shed 6 bases, with 15 bases lying between them. The CDR3 consists of 16 residues. The DNA for the CDR3 is TGCGCCAGCAGCTTGGCGGGGGGCGCGGTATCCGGGGAGCTGTTTTTT. This sequence encodes CASSLAGGAVSGELFF.

This clonotype was found many times. The CDR3 DNA reads TGTGCCATCAGTGTTAGCAGGGACACCGGGGAGCTGTTTTTT. Encoded protein: CAISVSRDTGELFF. The chain joins TRBV10-3 to TRBJ2-2; the D gene is possibly TRBD1 (5 bases). V was clipped by 4 bases and J by 3 bases, with 9 bases between them. The CDR3 totals 14 residues. From germline, CDR1 is ENHRY and CDR2 SYGVKD.

This clonotype was picked up many times. V and J are TRBV12-3 or TRBV12-4 and TRBJ1-2; D uncertain. V was cut by 3 bases and J by 0 bases, with 20 bases left in between. This CDR3 comprises 18 residues. The CDR3 here is CASSFGGPGSFSNYGYTF. In nucleotides, the CDR3 is TGTGCCAGCAGTTTCGGCGGGCCCGGCAGTTTTTCTAACTATGGCTACACCTTC.